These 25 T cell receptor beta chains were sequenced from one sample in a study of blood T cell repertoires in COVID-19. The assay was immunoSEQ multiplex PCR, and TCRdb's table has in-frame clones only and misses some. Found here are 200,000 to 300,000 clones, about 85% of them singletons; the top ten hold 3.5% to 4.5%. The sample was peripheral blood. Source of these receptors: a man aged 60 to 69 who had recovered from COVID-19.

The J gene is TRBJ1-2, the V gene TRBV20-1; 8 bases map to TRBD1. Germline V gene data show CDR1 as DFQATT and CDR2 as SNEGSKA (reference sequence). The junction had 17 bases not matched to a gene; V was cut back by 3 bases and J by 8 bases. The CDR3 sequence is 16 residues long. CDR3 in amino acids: CSASGLGRGPSGGYTF. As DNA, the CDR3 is TGCAGTGCTAGTGGCCTTGGCAGGGGGCCCTCGGGGGGCTACACCTTC.

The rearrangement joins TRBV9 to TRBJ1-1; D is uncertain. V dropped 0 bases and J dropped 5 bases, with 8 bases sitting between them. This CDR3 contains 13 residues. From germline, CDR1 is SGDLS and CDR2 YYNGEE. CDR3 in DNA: TGTGCCAGCAGCGTAGGTCTTATGACTGAAGCTTTCTTT. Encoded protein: CASSVGLMTEAFF.

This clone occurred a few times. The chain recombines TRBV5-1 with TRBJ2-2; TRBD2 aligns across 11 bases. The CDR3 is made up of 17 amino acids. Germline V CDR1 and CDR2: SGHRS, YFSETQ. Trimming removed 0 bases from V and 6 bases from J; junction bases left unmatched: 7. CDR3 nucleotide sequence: TGCGCCAGCAGCTTGGTTGGCTGGACTAGCGGGTCCGGGGAGCTGTTTTTT. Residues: CASSLVGWTSGSGELFF.

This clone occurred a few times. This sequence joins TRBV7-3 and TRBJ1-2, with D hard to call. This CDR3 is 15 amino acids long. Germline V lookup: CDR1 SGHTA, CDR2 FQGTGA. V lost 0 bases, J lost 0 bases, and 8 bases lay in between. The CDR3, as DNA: TGTGCCAGCAGCTTAACGCCGGTTACTAACTATGGCTACACCTTC. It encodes CASSLTPVTNYGYTF.

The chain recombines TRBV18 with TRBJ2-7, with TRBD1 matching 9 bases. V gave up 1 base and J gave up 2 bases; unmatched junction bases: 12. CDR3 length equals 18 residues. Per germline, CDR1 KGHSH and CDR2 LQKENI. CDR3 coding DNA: TGTGCCAGCTCACCACTACCAGCCGGGACAGGGTATCCCTACGAGCAGTACTTC. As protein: CASSPLPAGTGYPYEQYF.

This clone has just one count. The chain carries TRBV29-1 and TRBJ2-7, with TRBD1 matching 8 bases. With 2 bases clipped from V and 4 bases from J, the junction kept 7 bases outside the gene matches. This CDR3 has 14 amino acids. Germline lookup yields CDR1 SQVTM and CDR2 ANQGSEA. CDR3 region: CSVEMAGGGYEQYF. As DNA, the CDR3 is TGCAGCGTTGAAATGGCAGGGGGCGGTTACGAGCAGTACTTC.

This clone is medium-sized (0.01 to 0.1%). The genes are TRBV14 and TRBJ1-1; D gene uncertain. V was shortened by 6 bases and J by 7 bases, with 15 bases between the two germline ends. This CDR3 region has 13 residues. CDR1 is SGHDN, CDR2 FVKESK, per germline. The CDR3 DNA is TGTGCCAGCAGTCTATCAGCGACGCGTGAAGCTTTCTTT. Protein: CASSLSATREAFF.

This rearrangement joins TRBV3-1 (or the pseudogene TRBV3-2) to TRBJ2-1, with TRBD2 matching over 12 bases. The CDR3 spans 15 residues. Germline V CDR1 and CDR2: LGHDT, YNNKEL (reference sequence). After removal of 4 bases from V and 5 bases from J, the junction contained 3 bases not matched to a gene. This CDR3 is CASSRGTSGHNEQFF. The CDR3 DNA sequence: TGTGCCAGCAGCCGAGGGACTAGCGGGCACAATGAGCAGTTCTTC.

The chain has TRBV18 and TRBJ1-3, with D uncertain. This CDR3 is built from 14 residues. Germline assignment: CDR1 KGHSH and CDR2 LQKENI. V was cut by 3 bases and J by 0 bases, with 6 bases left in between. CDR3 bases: TGTGCCAGCTCACCTATCAGCTCTGGAAACACCATATATTTT. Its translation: CASSPISSGNTIYF.

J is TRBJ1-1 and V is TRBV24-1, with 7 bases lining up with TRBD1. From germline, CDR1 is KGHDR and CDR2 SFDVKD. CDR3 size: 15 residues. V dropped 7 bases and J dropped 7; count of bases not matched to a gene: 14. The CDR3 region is CATRSIGGAAGEAFF. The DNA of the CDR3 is TGTGCCACCAGGAGCATAGGGGGCGCGGCGGGTGAAGCTTTCTTT.

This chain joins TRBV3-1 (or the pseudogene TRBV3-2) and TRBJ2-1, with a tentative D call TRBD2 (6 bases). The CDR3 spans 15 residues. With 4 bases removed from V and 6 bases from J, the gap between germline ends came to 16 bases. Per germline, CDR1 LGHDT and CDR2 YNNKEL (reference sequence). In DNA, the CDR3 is TGTGCCAGCAGCCGGTACGGGGGAGACTTCAATGAGCAGTTCTTC. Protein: CASSRYGGDFNEQFF.

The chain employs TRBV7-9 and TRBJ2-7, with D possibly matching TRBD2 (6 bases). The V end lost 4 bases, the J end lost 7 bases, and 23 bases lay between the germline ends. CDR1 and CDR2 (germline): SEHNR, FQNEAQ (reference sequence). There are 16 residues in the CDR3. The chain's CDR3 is CASSSGWGDSFLEQYF. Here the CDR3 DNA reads TGTGCCAGCAGCTCAGGGTGGGGGGACTCCTTTTTAGAGCAGTACTTC. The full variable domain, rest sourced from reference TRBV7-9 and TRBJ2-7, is DTGVSQNPRHKITKRGQNVTFRCDPISEHNRLYWYRQTLGQGPEFLTYFQNEAQLEKSRLLSDRFSAERPKGSFSTLEIQRTEQGDSAMYLCASSSGWGDSFLEQYFGPGTRLTVT.

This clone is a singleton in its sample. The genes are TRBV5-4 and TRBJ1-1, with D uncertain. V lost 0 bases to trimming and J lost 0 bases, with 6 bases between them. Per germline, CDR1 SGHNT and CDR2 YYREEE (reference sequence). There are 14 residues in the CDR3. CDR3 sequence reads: CASSLEQLNTEAFF. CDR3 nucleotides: TGTGCCAGCAGCTTGGAACAACTGAACACTGAAGCTTTCTTT.

The CDR3 nucleotides are TGTGCCACCAGCTCGGAGCGGGGGTGGTCCTACGAGCAGTACTTC. Translated: CATSSERGWSYEQYF. The chain recombines TRBV15 with TRBJ2-7, with 8 positions matching TRBD2. Germline V gene data show CDR1 as LNHNV and CDR2 as YYDKDF (reference sequence). J was trimmed by 1 base and V by 5 bases; bases with no gene match: 7. The CDR3 contains 15 residues.

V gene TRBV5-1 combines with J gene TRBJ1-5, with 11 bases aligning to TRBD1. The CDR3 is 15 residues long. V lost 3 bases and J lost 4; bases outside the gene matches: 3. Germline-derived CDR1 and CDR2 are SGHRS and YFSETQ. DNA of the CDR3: TGCGCCAGCAGCTGGGGGACAGGGGGTAATCAGCCCCAGCATTTT. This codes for CASSWGTGGNQPQHF.

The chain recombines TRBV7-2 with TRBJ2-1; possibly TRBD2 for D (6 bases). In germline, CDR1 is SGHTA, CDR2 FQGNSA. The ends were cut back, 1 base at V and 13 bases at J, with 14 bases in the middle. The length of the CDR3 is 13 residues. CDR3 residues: CASSLVERAGQFF. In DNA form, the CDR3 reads TGTGCCAGCAGCTTAGTGGAGCGGGCGGGACAGTTCTTC.

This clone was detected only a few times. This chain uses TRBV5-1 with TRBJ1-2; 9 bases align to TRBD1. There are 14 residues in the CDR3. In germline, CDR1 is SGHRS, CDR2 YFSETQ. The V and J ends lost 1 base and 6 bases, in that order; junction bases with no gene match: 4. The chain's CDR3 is CASSLYRGRDGYTF. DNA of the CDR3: TGCGCCAGCAGCTTGTACAGGGGGCGAGATGGCTACACCTTC.

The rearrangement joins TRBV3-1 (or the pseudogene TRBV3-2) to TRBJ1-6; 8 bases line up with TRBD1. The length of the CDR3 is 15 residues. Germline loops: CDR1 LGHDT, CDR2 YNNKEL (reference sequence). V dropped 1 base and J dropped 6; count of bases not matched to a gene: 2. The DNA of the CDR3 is TGTGCCAGCAGCCAAGCACAGGGGGTTAATTCACCCCTCCACTTT. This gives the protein CASSQAQGVNSPLHF.

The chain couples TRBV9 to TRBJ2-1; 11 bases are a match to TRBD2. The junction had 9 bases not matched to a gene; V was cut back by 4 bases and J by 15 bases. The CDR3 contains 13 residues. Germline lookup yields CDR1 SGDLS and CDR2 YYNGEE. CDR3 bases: TGTGCCAGCAGCCAAGGGGTAGCGGGGGGGCTGTTCTTC. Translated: CASSQGVAGGLFF.

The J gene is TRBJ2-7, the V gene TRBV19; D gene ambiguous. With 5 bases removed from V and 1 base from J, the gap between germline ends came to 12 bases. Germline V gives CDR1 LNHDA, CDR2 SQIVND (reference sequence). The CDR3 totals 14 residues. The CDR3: CASSALRSSYEQYF. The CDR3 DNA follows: TGTGCCAGTAGTGCTCTGAGAAGTTCCTACGAGCAGTACTTC.

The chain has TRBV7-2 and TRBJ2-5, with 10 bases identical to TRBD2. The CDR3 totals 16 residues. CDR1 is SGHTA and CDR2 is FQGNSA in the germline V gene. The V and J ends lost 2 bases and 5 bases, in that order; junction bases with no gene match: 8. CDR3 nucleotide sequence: TGTGCCAGCAGCTTAAATCCTAGCGGGGGCAGGGAGACCCAGTACTTC. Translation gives CASSLNPSGGRETQYF.

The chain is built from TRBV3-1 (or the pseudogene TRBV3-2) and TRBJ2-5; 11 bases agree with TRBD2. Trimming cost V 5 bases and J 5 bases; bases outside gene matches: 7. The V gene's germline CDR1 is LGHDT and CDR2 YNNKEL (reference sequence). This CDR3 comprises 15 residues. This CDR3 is CASSNSGGAHETQYF. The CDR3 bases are TGTGCCAGCAGCAATAGCGGGGGGGCTCATGAGACCCAGTACTTC.

CDR3 coding DNA: TGTGCCAGCAGCTTGGTCCCTAGCGGGAAATCAACCGGGGAGCTGTTTTTT. It yields the protein CASSLVPSGKSTGELFF. The chain uses TRBV5-6 and TRBJ2-2, with 9 bases fitting TRBD2. Germline V gene sequence: CDR1 SGHDT, CDR2 YYEEEE. The CDR3 totals 17 residues. Trimming at V came to 0 bases and at J to 5 bases, leaving 8 bases not matched to a gene.

The chain's CDR3 is CASSDVTGQNQPQHF. As DNA, the CDR3 is TGTGCCAGCAGTGACGTTACAGGGCAGAATCAGCCCCAGCATTTT. The chain joins TRBV6-1 to TRBJ1-5, with D possibly matching TRBD1 (6 bases). V lost 3 bases to trimming and J lost 4 bases, with 13 bases between them. There are 15 residues in the CDR3. The germline gives CDR1 MNHNS, CDR2 SASEGT.

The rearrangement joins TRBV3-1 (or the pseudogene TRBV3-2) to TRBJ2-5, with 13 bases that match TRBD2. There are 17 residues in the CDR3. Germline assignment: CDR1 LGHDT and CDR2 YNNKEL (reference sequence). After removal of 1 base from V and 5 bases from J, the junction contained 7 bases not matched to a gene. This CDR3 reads CASSQGQLAGGRETQYF. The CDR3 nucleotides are TGTGCCAGCAGCCAAGGTCAACTAGCGGGGGGGCGTGAGACCCAGTACTTC.